This T cell receptor (beta chain) is drawn from a study of regulatory and conventional T cells in RAG deficiency. Findings and limits, study-wide: Patient subsets had shorter CDR3s; Omenn Treg-Tconv overlap exceeded 85%.

Assay: immunoSEQ multiplex PCR; the TCRdb copy retains only in-frame clones and omits some. The table records 20,000 or so clones, approximately 93% of them present only once. CDR3 length equals 10 residues. The V and J ends lost 2 bases and 8 bases respectively, with 4 bases between them. Germline values: CDR1 MNHNS, CDR2 SASEGT. As regards this clone: Its antigen is unknown.

Blood CD4+ CD25-low CD127-high conventional T cells supplied the genomic DNA template. The sample was also linked to a second study, of regulatory T cells. From that report: The PCR used 52 TRBV and 13 TRBJ primers.

The sequenced material came from CD4+ T cells sorted from blood. This rearrangement joins TRBV6-1 to TRBJ2-7, with unresolved D. The TCR was taken from a human donor in good health. CDR3 coding DNA: TGTGCCAGCAGTGAAATTCAGCAGTACTTC. Residues: CASSEIQQYF.